Following are 22 T cell receptor beta chains from one sample sequenced in a study of long-term antiretroviral therapy in people with HIV. The libraries were made with immunoSEQ v3.0 at survey level. Clones were sequenced by immunoSEQ multiplex PCR, and TCRdb holds only the in-frame ones, with some missing. The sample has 28,000 or so clones, roughly 90% seen once; the top ten hold roughly 4.1%. This specimen consisted of unsorted PBMCs, obtained 0.5 years after starting antiretroviral therapy. Every receptor here comes from a woman younger than 35 with HIV.

The chain joins TRBV6-5 to TRBJ1-4; D not certain. The CDR3 totals 14 residues. Between the trimmed V and J ends, which lost 2 bases and 1 base, there was a span of 5 bases. Germline CDR1 reads MNHEY; CDR2 reads SVGAGI. CDR3 in amino acids: CASSYGLTNEKLFF. The CDR3 DNA is TGTGCCAGCAGTTACGGACTAACTAATGAAAAACTGTTTTTT.

The V gene is TRBV29-1, the J gene TRBJ2-3, with a possible D match to TRBD2 (6 bases). V was cut by 8 bases and J by 2 bases, with 20 bases left in between. CDR3 length equals 15 residues. Germline lookup yields CDR1 SQVTM and CDR2 ANQGSEA. The CDR3 region has the DNA TGCAGCCATGAGGGTATTAGCGGTTCCACAGATACGCAGTATTTT. Amino acid sequence: CSHEGISGSTDTQYF.

The rearrangement uses TRBV25-1 and TRBJ1-2; TRBD1 is a possible D gene (5 bases). The CDR3 consists of 16 residues. The germline V gene has CDR1 MGHDK and CDR2 SYGVNS. V was clipped by 5 bases and J by 5 bases, with 21 bases between them. Here the CDR3 reads CASSPTIRQGTYGYTF. The DNA for the CDR3 is TGTGCCAGCAGTCCTACTATCCGGCAGGGAACTTATGGCTACACCTTC.

The rearrangement uses TRBV25-1 and TRBJ1-1; no firm D call. V lost 5 bases to trimming and J lost 1 base, with 11 bases between them. This CDR3 is 14 amino acids long. The V gene's germline CDR1 is MGHDK and CDR2 SYGVNS. The CDR3 here is CASSPTLPNTEAFF. The CDR3 DNA follows: TGTGCCAGCAGTCCCACACTCCCGAACACTGAAGCTTTCTTT.

The chain is built from TRBV11-1 and TRBJ2-7, with D tentatively TRBD1 (6 bases). Looked up from germline, CDR1 is SGHAT and CDR2 is FQDESV (reference sequence). Trimming removed 5 bases at V and 6 bases at J, with 17 bases between. This CDR3 spans 14 amino acids. The CDR3 loop is CASSDRQVPLEQYF. The CDR3 DNA reads TGTGCCAGCAGCGACCGACAGGTGCCCCTCGAGCAGTACTTC.

The V gene is TRBV7-9, the J gene TRBJ1-2; D is unresolved. Between the trimmed V and J ends, which lost 3 bases and 0 bases, there was a span of 17 bases. Germline V lookup: CDR1 SEHNR, CDR2 FQNEAQ (reference sequence). The CDR3 has 17 residues. CDR3: CASSLRVRDVTNYGYTF. The CDR3 DNA follows: TGTGCCAGCAGCTTGAGGGTGCGAGATGTTACTAACTATGGCTACACCTTC.

V is TRBV27 and J is TRBJ2-2; 7 bases are shared with TRBD1. The CDR3 runs to 17 residues. Per germline, CDR1 MNHEY and CDR2 SMNVEV (reference sequence). Unmatched junction bases numbered 8, after V lost 4 bases and J lost 0 bases. CDR3 nucleotide sequence: TGTGCCAGCAGTTCCGTCCGGGACAGAGCGAACACCGGGGAGCTGTTTTTT. Protein product: CASSSVRDRANTGELFF.

This clone has a handful of counts. V and J are TRBV19 and TRBJ1-5, with unresolved D. There are 12 residues in the CDR3. Trimming pared 9 bases from V and 3 bases from J, leaving 9 bases between. The germline CDR1 and CDR2 sequences are LNHDA and SQIVND (reference sequence). The CDR3 region has the DNA TGTGCCAGCGCAGGCATCAATCAGCCCCAGCATTTT. Translating it yields CASAGINQPQHF.

V and J are TRBV28 and TRBJ2-1, with a tentative D call TRBD2 (6 bases). Germline CDR1 MDHEN, CDR2 SYDVKM. The CDR3 runs to 16 residues. V lost 6 bases and J lost 6, with 21 bases in between. CDR3 bases: TGTGCCAGCAGGGGACTCTCTTTTGGGGACGCCAATGAGCAGTTCTTC. This codes for CASRGLSFGDANEQFF.

This chain uses TRBV25-1 with TRBJ2-7; TRBD2 aligns across 7 bases. CDR3 size: 16 residues. J was trimmed by 6 bases and V by 3 bases; bases with no gene match: 14. Germline V gene sequence: CDR1 MGHDK, CDR2 SYGVNS. Here the CDR3 DNA reads TGTGCCAGCAGTGACCTGGGGGGAGGGCCGTTGAGCGAGCAGTACTTC. Its protein product is CASSDLGGGPLSEQYF.

The rearrangement joins TRBV7-2 to TRBJ2-2, with a tentative D call TRBD1 (6 bases). Germline-derived CDR1 and CDR2 are SGHTA and FQGNSA. V was trimmed by 2 bases and J by 5 bases, leaving 15 bases between them. This CDR3 has 16 residues. CDR3 in DNA: TGTGCCAGCAGCTTAAGGCGAACAGGGTGGACCGGGGAGCTGTTTTTT. Protein product: CASSLRRTGWTGELFF.

This chain connects TRBV5-4 to TRBJ2-7; 8 bases line up with TRBD2. Germline CDR1 reads SGHNT; CDR2 reads YYREEE (reference sequence). This CDR3 region has 14 residues. The V segment lost 6 bases and the J segment 4 bases; nucleotides outside the gene matches: 9. CDR3 amino acids: CASTPAPGGYEQYF. In nucleotides, the CDR3 is TGTGCCAGCACCCCGGCACCGGGAGGGTACGAGCAGTACTTC.

The rearrangement links TRBV29-1 to TRBJ1-1; a possible D gene is TRBD1 (6 bases). Trimming left V 5 bases short and J 4 bases short, with 8 bases between. Germline CDR1 reads SQVTM; CDR2 reads ANQGSEA. The CDR3 extends over 11 amino acids. The CDR3 spells CSVRGLTEAFF. In DNA, the CDR3 is TGCAGCGTTCGGGGGCTCACTGAAGCTTTCTTT.

The chain recombines TRBV2 with TRBJ1-1; D remains ambiguous. Trimming removed 0 bases from V and 4 bases from J, with 9 bases in between. Per the germline V gene, CDR1 is SNHLY and CDR2 is FYNNEI. The CDR3 length is 14 residues. The CDR3 spells CASSEAAGSTEAFF. The CDR3 coding sequence is TGTGCCAGCAGTGAAGCGGCCGGTTCCACTGAAGCTTTCTTT.

The chain joins TRBV9 to TRBJ2-7; TRBD2 is a possible D gene (6 bases). Trimming left V 4 bases short and J 3 bases short, with 14 bases between. The CDR3 contains 14 residues. Germline loops: CDR1 SGDLS, CDR2 YYNGEE. The DNA for the CDR3 is TGTGCCAGCAGCCCGGGGGACTCCGACTACGAGCAGTACTTC. Translating gives CASSPGDSDYEQYF.

CDR3 amino acids: CASSKAVTLNGEQYF. The CDR3 DNA is TGTGCCAGCAGCAAAGCTGTGACCTTAAATGGCGAGCAGTACTTC. The V call is TRBV21-1, the J call TRBJ2-7. TRBV21-1 is shown as a pseudogene. CDR3 length: 15 amino acids.

This clone is a singleton in its sample. The rearrangement uses TRBV9 and TRBJ2-7; D might be TRBD1 (5 bases). Germline CDR1 SGDLS, CDR2 YYNGEE. The CDR3 sequence is 11 residues long. V lost 3 bases and J 7 bases, leaving 8 bases between the germline ends. Here the CDR3 DNA reads TGTGCCAGCAGCGGGGGCGTGGAGCAGTACTTC. This codes for CASSGGVEQYF.

V gene TRBV27 combines with J gene TRBJ2-7; D is undetermined. CDR1 and CDR2 (germline): MNHEY, SMNVEV (reference sequence). The CDR3 runs to 11 residues. Deletions cut 10 bases from V and 6 bases from J, with 13 bases between. The CDR3 region is CATSKGPEQYF. As DNA, the CDR3 is TGTGCCACCTCCAAAGGACCCGAGCAGTACTTC.

V is TRBV6-5 and J is TRBJ1-1; TRBD1 might be the D (6 bases). V was pared by 0 bases and J by 3 bases, with 11 bases between. The CDR3 is 15 amino acids. Looked up from germline, CDR1 is MNHEY and CDR2 is SVGAGI. CDR3 in amino acids: CASSYSGGADTEAFF. CDR3 nucleotide sequence: TGTGCCAGCAGTTACTCGGGGGGGGCCGACACTGAAGCTTTCTTT.

This chain joins TRBV15 and TRBJ1-6; D call uncertain. The CDR3 sequence is 13 residues long. V lost 1 base to trimming and J lost 5 bases, with 3 bases between them. The germline V gene has CDR1 LNHNV and CDR2 YYDKDF (reference sequence). CDR3 sequence reads: CATSRGHNSPLHF. CDR3 DNA sequence: TGTGCCACCAGCAGAGGTCATAATTCACCCCTCCACTTT.

The V gene is TRBV10-1, the J gene TRBJ2-6; 9 bases map to TRBD2. The CDR3 spans 17 residues. The J segment lost 3 bases and the V segment lost 2 bases, leaving 5 bases of the junction unmatched. Germline V gene sequence: CDR1 WNHNN, CDR2 SYGVQD (reference sequence). The CDR3 sequence is CASSEARAGGGANVLTF. CDR3 sequence (DNA): TGCGCCAGCAGTGAGGCCCGAGCGGGAGGTGGGGCCAACGTCCTGACTTTC.

The CDR3 here is CASSPLGPIFPDTQYF. The CDR3 nucleotides are TGTGCCAGCAGTCCGCTGGGCCCCATCTTCCCAGATACGCAGTATTTT. The chain recombines TRBV25-1 with TRBJ2-3; no clear D. Germline CDR1 reads MGHDK; CDR2 reads SYGVNS. V lost 5 bases and J lost 4, with 19 bases in between. The CDR3 runs 16 residues.